This T cell receptor (beta chain) was profiled in a study of blood T cell repertoires in COVID-19. V trimming: 8 bases; J trimming: 6 bases; junction bases outside the gene matches: 7. Germline CDR1 is LNHDA and CDR2 is SQIVND (reference sequence). The CDR3 is 13 residues long. Only in-frame clones appear in the TCRdb table, and some are missing; sequencing was by immunoSEQ multiplex PCR. The sample comprises around 220,000 clones, around 86% of which are singletons, and approximately 4.8% rests with the top ten. The clonotype originates from a man between 45 and 60 years old with acute or convalescent COVID-19. Sequencing used peripheral blood. This chain uses TRBV19 with TRBJ2-3; the match to TRBD1 covers 8 bases. In DNA, the CDR3 is TGTGCCAGTCAACAGGGGGTGTTGGATACGCAGTATTTT. This encodes CASQQGVLDTQYF.